The 27 T cell receptor beta chains listed next were all sequenced from one sample in a study of blood T cell repertoires in COVID-19. Repertoires were generated with immunoSEQ multiplex PCR, while TCRdb's copy carries only in-frame clones and drops some. The sample includes a few hundred thousand clones, more than 85% of them seen just once. Sequencing was done on a sample of PBMCs or T cells enriched from blood (not recorded which). The receptors originated from a woman in her thirties who had recovered from COVID-19.

This chain uses TRBV18 with TRBJ2-1, with 9 bases aligning to TRBD1. Per germline, CDR1 KGHSH and CDR2 LQKENI. There are 15 residues in the CDR3. After removal of 4 bases from V and 10 bases from J, the junction contained 11 bases not matched to a gene. This chain's CDR3 is CASSLTDRGGHEQFF. The CDR3 nucleotides are TGTGCCAGCTCACTGACGGACAGGGGTGGGCACGAGCAGTTCTTC.

This clone was detected a few times. V is TRBV20-1 and J is TRBJ1-3, with 7 positions matching TRBD1. CDR1 is DFQATT, CDR2 SNEGSKA, per germline (reference sequence). The CDR3 has 14 residues. V shed 3 bases, J shed 3 bases, and the junction held 5 bases outside the gene matches. The CDR3 nucleotides read TGCAGTGCTAGTAGACAGGGTGTTGGAAACACCATATATTTT. It specifies CSASRQGVGNTIYF.

This clone was seen just once. The chain uses TRBV3-1 (or the pseudogene TRBV3-2) and TRBJ2-1, with TRBD1 as a possible D gene (7 bases). The ends were cut back, 5 bases at V and 10 bases at J, with 27 bases in the middle. CDR1 is LGHDT and CDR2 is YNNKEL in the germline V gene (reference sequence). The CDR3 runs to 17 residues. CDR3 amino acids: CASSEQLPGLPGQEQFF. CDR3 coding DNA: TGTGCCAGCAGCGAGCAGCTTCCGGGACTCCCGGGACAGGAGCAGTTCTTC.

The chain joins TRBV27 to TRBJ1-6, with D perhaps TRBD1 (6 bases). The germline V gene has CDR1 MNHEY and CDR2 SMNVEV (reference sequence). The CDR3 loop spans 15 amino acids. V lost 5 bases and J lost 10, with 18 bases in between. CDR3 DNA: TGTGCCAGCAGTCAAGGACAGAGTTTGGCCTCACCCCTCCACTTT. This sequence encodes CASSQGQSLASPLHF.

This sequence joins TRBV3-1 (or the pseudogene TRBV3-2) and TRBJ1-2; 9 bases are shared with TRBD1. V gave up 4 bases and J gave up 0 bases; unmatched junction bases: 3. This CDR3 is 15 amino acids long. CDR1 is LGHDT and CDR2 is YNNKEL in the germline V gene (reference sequence). CDR3 sequence reads: CASSPRTGANYGYTF. The CDR3 DNA reads TGTGCCAGCAGCCCTAGGACAGGGGCTAACTATGGCTACACCTTC.

The rearrangement joins TRBV28 to TRBJ2-7; 8 bases map to TRBD1. Losses at the gene ends were 3 bases for V and 1 base for J; bases not matched to a gene: 8. CDR1 and CDR2 from the germline V gene are MDHEN and SYDVKM. CDR3 length: 16 amino acids. For the CDR3, the DNA is TGTGCCAGCAGTTTCCCCGGGACAGGACATTCCTACGAGCAGTACTTC. It encodes CASSFPGTGHSYEQYF.

This chain connects TRBV28 to TRBJ1-2; a possible D gene is TRBD1 (5 bases). Germline CDR1 reads MDHEN; CDR2 reads SYDVKM. The CDR3 has 16 residues. Trimming cost V 7 bases and J 7 bases, with 25 bases left between them. This chain's CDR3 is CASKSGRRGYPSGYTF. The CDR3 bases are TGTGCCAGCAAATCTGGTCGAAGGGGCTACCCCTCTGGCTACACCTTC.

The gene calls are TRBV27 and TRBJ2-7; D not certain. Between the trimmed V and J ends, which lost 3 bases and 3 bases, there was a span of 9 bases. CDR1 is MNHEY, CDR2 SMNVEV, per germline (reference sequence). There are 13 residues in the CDR3. The CDR3 nucleotides are TGTGCCAGCAGTTTTCGACAAAGCTACGAGCAGTACTTC. Protein product: CASSFRQSYEQYF.

V gene TRBV5-1 combines with J gene TRBJ2-7; TRBD2 is a possible D gene (5 bases). V was cut by 0 bases and J by 3 bases, with 13 bases left in between. The CDR3 covers 15 residues. Germline CDR1 SGHRS, CDR2 YFSETQ. DNA of the CDR3: TGCGCCAGCAGCTTGGCGGGGTTTGAGGTCTACGAGCAGTACTTC. Residues: CASSLAGFEVYEQYF.

The genes are TRBV6-5 and TRBJ2-7; a weak D match, TRBD1 (6 bases). Germline V gene lookup returns CDR1 MNHEY and CDR2 SVGAGI. The CDR3 runs 13 residues. V shed 8 bases and J shed 4 bases, with 15 bases lying between them. CDR3 in amino acids: CASATGPGYEQYF. CDR3 coding DNA: TGTGCCAGCGCGACAGGTCCGGGTTACGAGCAGTACTTC.

This clone came up a few times. The chain is built from TRBV6-2 or TRBV6-3 and TRBJ2-5; 8 positions match TRBD2. CDR3 size: 14 residues. Germline V gene data show CDR1 as MNHEY and CDR2 as SVGEGT. Unmatched junction bases numbered 2, after V lost 4 bases and J lost 1 base. The CDR3 spells CASSWSGGQETQYF. The CDR3 nucleotides read TGTGCCAGCAGTTGGAGCGGGGGCCAAGAGACCCAGTACTTC.

This chain connects TRBV2 to TRBJ2-2; 8 nucleotides line up with TRBD1. Unmatched junction bases numbered 6, after V lost 6 bases and J lost 6 bases. The CDR3 length is 14 residues. Germline CDR1 is SNHLY and CDR2 is FYNNEI. The CDR3: CASREQGAAGELFF. Here the CDR3 DNA reads TGTGCCAGCAGAGAGCAGGGGGCGGCCGGGGAGCTGTTTTTT.

The V gene is TRBV5-5, the J gene TRBJ1-5; D gene unclear. CDR1 is SGHKS and CDR2 is YYEKEE in the germline V gene (reference sequence). CDR3 size: 13 residues. Trimming removed 4 bases at V and 1 base at J, with 6 bases between. This chain's CDR3 is CASSTRSNQPQHF. In DNA form, the CDR3 reads TGTGCCAGCAGCACCCGGAGCAATCAGCCCCAGCATTTT.

This clone was observed a few times. V is TRBV30 and J is TRBJ1-2; 10 bases agree with TRBD1. CDR1 is GTSNPN and CDR2 is SVGIG in the germline V gene (reference sequence). V dropped 2 bases and J dropped 8; count of bases not matched to a gene: 11. The CDR3 extends over 15 amino acids. CDR3 residues: CAWSSLKTGGRGYTF. For the CDR3, the DNA is TGTGCCTGGAGTTCACTCAAGACAGGGGGCAGAGGCTACACCTTC.

The chain recombines TRBV30 with TRBJ1-1; TRBD1 aligns across 7 bases. The J segment lost 3 bases and the V segment lost 7 bases, leaving 11 bases of the junction unmatched. CDR1 and CDR2 from the germline V gene are GTSNPN and SVGIG (reference sequence). The CDR3 consists of 14 residues. The CDR3 sequence: CASTGEVGYTEAFF. The CDR3 nucleotides read TGTGCCTCTACAGGGGAAGTGGGGTACACTGAAGCTTTCTTT.

This clone has only one observation. The chain employs TRBV6-1 and TRBJ2-2; no reliable D call. The CDR3 has 16 residues. V lost 0 bases and J lost 0, with 8 bases in between. Per the germline V gene, CDR1 is MNHNS and CDR2 is SASEGT. This CDR3 reads CASSEAGGSNTGELFF. CDR3 sequence (DNA): TGTGCCAGCAGTGAAGCTGGCGGTTCGAACACCGGGGAGCTGTTTTTT.

The genes are TRBV29-1 and TRBJ1-2; TRBD1 might be the D (5 bases). V shed 7 bases and J shed 3 bases, with 12 bases lying between them. CDR3 length: 12 amino acids. From germline, CDR1 is SQVTM and CDR2 ANQGSEA. CDR3 loop: CSAGAGDYGYTF. DNA of the CDR3: TGCAGCGCCGGCGCGGGGGACTATGGCTACACCTTC.

This clone was found a few times. The V call is TRBV15, the J call TRBJ1-4, with D perhaps TRBD1 (5 bases). From germline, CDR1 is LNHNV and CDR2 YYDKDF (reference sequence). Trimming cost V 7 bases and J 5 bases, with 11 bases left between them. The CDR3 is 13 residues long. The CDR3 reads CATTQGLNEKLFF. The CDR3 nucleotides read TGTGCCACCACTCAGGGATTAAATGAAAAACTGTTTTTT.

The chain links TRBV14 to TRBJ2-5; 9 bases map to TRBD2. There are 15 residues in the CDR3. Germline assignment: CDR1 SGHDN and CDR2 FVKESK. V lost 2 bases to trimming and J lost 0 bases; unmatched junction nucleotides: 1. This CDR3 reads CASSQKRGDQETQYF. CDR3 nucleotide sequence: TGTGCCAGCAGCCAAAAGCGGGGGGACCAAGAGACCCAGTACTTC.

This chain joins TRBV11-2 and TRBJ2-3; 11 bases map to TRBD2. Germline CDR1 and CDR2: SGHAT and FQNNGV. The length of the CDR3 is 14 residues. J lost 6 bases, V lost 10 bases, and 9 bases had no gene match. CDR3 DNA sequence: TGTGCCATTACTGGGGCTAGCGGGGGGGATACGCAGTATTTT. Translating gives CAITGASGGDTQYF.

The CDR3 DNA follows: TGCGCCAGCAGCTTGGATGGGGGGGCGGTTAATTCACCCCTCCACTTT. It yields the protein CASSLDGGAVNSPLHF. This chain joins TRBV5-1 and TRBJ1-6, with D perhaps TRBD1 (6 bases). Germline lookup yields CDR1 SGHRS and CDR2 YFSETQ. Trimming took 0 bases from V and 6 from J, leaving 13 bases between them. The CDR3 extends over 16 amino acids. The variable domain in full, completed from reference TRBV5-1 and TRBJ1-6, reads KAGVTQTPRYLIKTRGQQVTLSCSPISGHRSVSWYQQTPGQGLQFLFEYFSETQRNKGNFPGRFSGRQFSNSRSEMNVSTLELGDSALYLCASSLDGGAVNSPLHFGNGTRLTVT.

The CDR3 region is CASSKYLQGSTTEAFF. The CDR3 DNA reads TGTGCCAGCAGCAAATACTTACAGGGGAGTACCACTGAAGCTTTCTTT. The chain employs TRBV7-6 and TRBJ1-1; TRBD1 agrees at 7 bases. The germline gives CDR1 SGHVS, CDR2 FNYEAQ. V lost 5 bases to trimming and J lost 4 bases; unmatched junction nucleotides: 13. The CDR3 totals 16 residues.

This chain connects TRBV28 to TRBJ1-2; TRBD1 matches 9 bases. V shed 7 bases and J 4 bases; nucleotides not matched to a gene: 10. CDR1 MDHEN and CDR2 SYDVKM come from the germline V gene. The CDR3 contains 15 residues. CDR3 nucleotide sequence: TGTGCCAGCACACCTACAGGGGGCGCTGGCTATGGCTACACCTTC. This gives the protein CASTPTGGAGYGYTF.

This chain uses TRBV6-6 with TRBJ1-2; perhaps TRBD1 as D (5 bases). CDR1 and CDR2 from the germline V gene are MNHNY and SVGAGI (reference sequence). Trimming took 7 bases from V and 3 from J, leaving 15 bases between them. This CDR3 is 14 amino acids long. CDR3: CASTRNRSYYGYTF. In DNA, the CDR3 is TGTGCCAGCACCCGGAACAGGAGTTACTATGGCTACACCTTC.

The V call is TRBV6-1, the J call TRBJ1-5; tentatively, D is TRBD1 (6 bases). Germline V CDR1 and CDR2: MNHNS, SASEGT. The CDR3 is 19 amino acids. V shed 4 bases and J shed 0 bases, with 22 bases lying between them. The CDR3 region has the DNA TGTGCCAGCAGTGTGACACAGGGCCGAATGATAAATAGCAATCAGCCCCAGCATTTT. The encoded protein is CASSVTQGRMINSNQPQHF.

The J gene is TRBJ2-2, the V gene TRBV9; a weak D match, TRBD2 (5 bases). The CDR3 totals 16 residues. Germline-derived CDR1 and CDR2 are SGDLS and YYNGEE. Deletions cut 0 bases from V and 4 bases from J, with 13 bases between. The CDR3 DNA sequence: TGTGCCAGCAGCGTAGGCGGTCCGGCGGGCACCGGGGAGCTGTTTTTT. It yields the protein CASSVGGPAGTGELFF.

The chain carries TRBV5-4 and TRBJ2-1, with 10 bases identical to TRBD2. CDR3 length: 15 amino acids. Germline V lookup: CDR1 SGHNT, CDR2 YYREEE (reference sequence). After removal of 3 bases from V and 5 bases from J, the junction contained 5 bases not matched to a gene. DNA of the CDR3: TGTGCCAGCAGCTCAGCGGGGGGGCGGGACAATGAGCAGTTCTTC. Translated: CASSSAGGRDNEQFF. Looking up the rest from reference TRBV5-4 and TRBJ2-1 gives the full variable domain: ETGVTQSPTHLIKTRGQQVTLRCSSQSGHNTVSWYQQALGQGPQFIFQYYREEENGRGNFPPRFSGLQFPNYSSELNVNALELDDSALYLCASSSAGGRDNEQFFGPGTRLTVL.